The T cell receptor (beta chain) described here comes from a study of blood T cell repertoires in COVID-19. Study-level information: Material from acute and convalescent COVID-19 was sourced from the United States, Italy and Spain. Sample material is recorded as cDNA or gDNA derived from T cells, B-cell-depleted T cells, or PBMCs.

The CDR3 runs to 14 residues. V was clipped by 0 bases and J by 4 bases, with 7 bases between them. Per the germline V gene, CDR1 is MNHEY and CDR2 is SVGAGI. Authors' data handling: Amplifying reference gene primers gave estimates of nucleated cell counts. Assay: immunoSEQ multiplex PCR; the TCRdb copy retains only in-frame clones and omits some. V and J calls and clone size are those listed in that table; D and trimming were worked out from the DNA. Of about 170,000 clones in the sample, around four fifths were seen once. Seattle-derived patients entered the study during active infection and were followed longitudinally.

The sequencing sample was made of peripheral blood. The receptor comes from a woman in her sixties or seventies with COVID-19, enrolled during active disease. The V and J genes are TRBV6-5 and TRBJ2-1; TRBD2 is a possible D gene (5 bases). The CDR3 spells CASSYSDFYNEQFF. The DNA of the CDR3 is TGTGCCAGCAGTTACTCGGACTTTTACAATGAGCAGTTCTTC.